The entry that follows covers one T cell receptor beta chain sequence. CDR1 SGHTA and CDR2 FQGNSA come from the germline V gene. There are 16 residues in the CDR3. Trimming shortened V by 2 bases and J by 2 bases, and 13 bases separated the two germline ends. The sample comes from a study of PD-L1 blockade in urothelial cancer. As for the study in general: Individuals in the cohort had been given 0 to 3 earlier chemotherapy regimens. A median about 150,000 T cells were found in blood samples.

Profiling relied on immunoSEQ multiplex PCR, and the TCRdb table lists in-frame clones only, not all of them. The sample holds about 91,000 clones, roughly 90% seen once. The cohort comprised individuals with locally advanced or metastatic urothelial carcinoma. Patients each gave 1 to 8 samples, pretreatment and on-treatment. The chain combines TRBV7-2 with TRBJ1-5, with a weak D call TRBD1 (5 bases). The receptor comes from a man in his sixties with urothelial cancer. Sequenced here: PBMCs, sampled around atezolizumab (anti-PD-L1) treatment. CDR3 in amino acids: CASSLFGRGGNQPQHF. CDR3 nucleotides: TGTGCCAGCAGCTTATTCGGTCGGGGGGGCAATCAGCCCCAGCATTTT.